This TCR beta chain was captured by sequencing in a study of blood T cell repertoires in COVID-19 (dated by TCRdb to 2020 to 2021). Looking at the study overall: The collaborator samples originated in the United States, Italy and Spain and spanned the acute and convalescent phases of COVID-19. The material from the prospective study consisted of cDNA or gDNA derived from T cells, B-cell-depleted T cells, or PBMCs. Where available, HLA class I and class II types were obtained from metadata supplied by the sample provider rather than from assay-based typing. The samples were drawn from the first 160 participants of the ongoing ImmuneRACE study and from roughly 1,300 subjects provided by 6 global collaborators. The dataset comprised deeply sampled blood TCRbeta repertoires from subjects exposed to, actively infected with, or recovered from COVID-19. A de-identified subject ID, COVID-19 status, age in years and sex were almost always included in the sample metadata. The repertoires were released in a freely available public database intended as a resource for research on the immune response to SARS-CoV-2.

General findings and caveats noted by the study authors: How much clinical and demographic metadata was included differed by source and by participant, and the metadata was provided uncurated.

The immunoSEQ Assay, a bias-controlled multiplex PCR, was used to amplify TCRbeta CDR3 regions from genomic DNA. The source study handled its data this way. Within the assay, amplification of reference gene primers was used to estimate how many nucleated cells each sample contained. Sequence reads were collapsed and filtered to measure the absolute abundance of every unique TCRbeta CDR3 rearrangement. For each sample, productive Simpson clonality was calculated as the square root of Simpson's diversity index across productive rearrangements. Held by TCRdb, this immuneACCESS table contains in-frame sequences only and omits some clones. Under half of the omission traces to an unresolved V gene where checked; the cause of the rest is unknown. V, J and clone size are those of that table, while D and trimming were read from the DNA. Within this sample are approximately 270,000 clones, with approximately 85% of them counted one time only. The top ten clonotypes cover 0.87% of the sample.

At one collaborating source in Seattle, patients were enrolled during active infection and were followed longitudinally through the course of disease. Each collaborating institution followed its own protocols to collect whole blood in K2EDTA tubes. For TCRbeta analysis, collaborators shipped samples in one of three forms: frozen whole blood, isolated PBMCs, or DNA extracted from either of those sample types. Looking up the germline V gene yields CDR1 ENHRY and CDR2 SYGVKD. The junction shows trimming of 1 base on V and 4 bases on J, plus 14 bases between the germline ends. There are 16 amino acids in the CDR3, from cysteine to phenylalanine inclusive. The sequence is cut down to CDR3 DNA, 48 bases in frame from base 1. Comment on this clone: What this receptor recognizes is not known. The record has no base qualities; no much larger clone is one base away.

Here the chain combines TRBV10-3 and TRBJ1-3; possibly the D gene is TRBD1, per 6 matching bases. The origin of this receptor is a human donor with COVID-19, enrolled during active disease. The donor label of this sample is uncertain. Sequenced input: peripheral blood. The DNA sequence follows: TGTGCCATCAGTGAGTTACCACAGGGTGAAGGAAACACCATATATTTT. This encodes CAISELPQGEGNTIYF.